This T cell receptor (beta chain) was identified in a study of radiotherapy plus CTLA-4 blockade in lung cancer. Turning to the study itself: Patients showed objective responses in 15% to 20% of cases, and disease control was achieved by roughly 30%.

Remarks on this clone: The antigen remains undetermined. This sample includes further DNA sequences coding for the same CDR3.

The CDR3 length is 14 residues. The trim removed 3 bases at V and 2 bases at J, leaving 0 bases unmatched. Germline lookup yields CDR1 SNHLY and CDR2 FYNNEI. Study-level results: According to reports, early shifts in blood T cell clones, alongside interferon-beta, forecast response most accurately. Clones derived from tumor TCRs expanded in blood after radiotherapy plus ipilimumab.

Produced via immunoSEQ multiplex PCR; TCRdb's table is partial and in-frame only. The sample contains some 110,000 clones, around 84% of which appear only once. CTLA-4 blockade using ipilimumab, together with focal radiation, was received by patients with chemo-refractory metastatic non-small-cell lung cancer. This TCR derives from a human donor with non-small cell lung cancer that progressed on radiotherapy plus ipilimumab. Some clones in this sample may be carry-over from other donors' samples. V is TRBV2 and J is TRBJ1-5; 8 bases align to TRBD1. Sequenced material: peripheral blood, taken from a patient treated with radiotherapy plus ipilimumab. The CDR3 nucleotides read TGTGCCAGCAGTGACAGGGGGCGCAATCAGCCCCAGCATTTT. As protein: CASSDRGRNQPQHF.